Following are 25 T cell receptor beta chains from one sample sequenced in a study of blood T cell repertoires in COVID-19. Using immunoSEQ multiplex PCR, the repertoire was profiled, and TCRdb retains in-frame clones only, with some absent. The table includes about 190,000 clones, 86% detected once. Sequencing was done on a sample of PBMCs or T cells enriched from blood (not recorded which). The receptors shown here come from a woman between 40 and 50 years old in a cohort exposed to, infected with or recovered from COVID-19 (not recorded which).

V gene TRBV11-2 combines with J gene TRBJ2-5, with 11 bases fitting TRBD1. Germline trimming cut 5 bases from V and 3 bases from J; bases unmatched to any gene: 5. In germline, CDR1 is SGHAT, CDR2 FQNNGV. The length of the CDR3 is 15 residues. This chain's CDR3 is CASSRGTGGKETQYF. CDR3 coding DNA: TGTGCCAGCAGCAGAGGGACAGGGGGAAAAGAGACCCAGTACTTC.

The CDR3 DNA is TGTGCCAGCACCCCTAATCACAACACTGAAGCTTTCTTT. This gives the protein CASTPNHNTEAFF. V and J are TRBV7-9 and TRBJ1-1; D gene uncertain. Trimming took off 7 bases at V and 2 bases at J, with 11 bases between the two ends. Germline-derived CDR1 and CDR2 are SEHNR and FQNEAQ (reference sequence). The CDR3 extends over 13 amino acids.

The rearrangement uses TRBV4-1 and TRBJ2-3, with a possible D match to TRBD2 (5 bases). CDR1 and CDR2 from the germline V gene are MGHRA and YSYEKL. The CDR3 spans 15 residues. Deletions cut 0 bases from V and 8 bases from J, with 15 bases between. In DNA, the CDR3 is TGCGCCAGCAGCCAAGAATCGAGGGAGAGCGGTACGCAGTATTTT. It translates to CASSQESRESGTQYF.

The genes are TRBV7-2 and TRBJ1-5, with 10 nucleotides matching TRBD1. Germline assignment: CDR1 SGHTA and CDR2 FQGNSA. J was trimmed by 6 bases and V by 5 bases; bases with no gene match: 7. The CDR3 consists of 15 residues. The CDR3 bases are TGTGCCAGCAGCACGACAGGGGGCGTGAGTCAGCCCCAGCATTTT. As protein: CASSTTGGVSQPQHF.

In this sample, this clone turned up once. The chain couples TRBV2 to TRBJ2-1; TRBD2 agrees at 12 bases. This CDR3 region has 15 residues. Germline V gives CDR1 SNHLY, CDR2 FYNNEI. The V segment lost 6 bases and the J segment 4 bases; nucleotides outside the gene matches: 4. The CDR3 region is CASRKLAGGYNEQFF. The CDR3 DNA reads as TGTGCCAGCAGGAAACTAGCGGGGGGATACAATGAGCAGTTCTTC.

This chain connects TRBV19 to TRBJ2-3; 8 positions match TRBD2. CDR1 LNHDA and CDR2 SQIVND come from the germline V gene (reference sequence). The CDR3 length is 15 residues. V was pared by 6 bases and J by 0 bases, with 5 bases of the junction left unmatched. CDR3 residues: CASSPTSVSTDTQYF. CDR3 sequence (DNA): TGTGCCAGTAGCCCGACTAGCGTAAGCACAGATACGCAGTATTTT.

The rearrangement joins TRBV19 to TRBJ2-7, with TRBD2 matching over 9 bases. Germline CDR1 reads LNHDA; CDR2 reads SQIVND (reference sequence). V lost 3 bases, J lost 5 bases, and 8 bases stayed unmatched. The CDR3 sequence is 15 residues long. For the CDR3, the DNA is TGTGCCAGTAGTATGAGGGCGGGGGGGCTCGACGAGCAGTACTTC. Its translation is CASSMRAGGLDEQYF.

The V and J genes are TRBV6-2 or TRBV6-3 and TRBJ2-6, with D hard to call. Between the trimmed V and J ends, which lost 6 bases and 4 bases, there was a span of 13 bases. Germline V gene sequence: CDR1 MNHEY, CDR2 SVGEGT. The CDR3 extends over 15 amino acids. CDR3 nucleotides: TGTGCCAGCAGCCCGATCGGGTACGGGGCCAACGTCCTGACTTTC. Its protein is CASSPIGYGANVLTF.

This sequence joins TRBV5-1 and TRBJ1-2; no clear D gene. The V end lost 3 bases, the J end lost 5 bases, and 14 bases lay between the germline ends. The germline CDR1 and CDR2 sequences are SGHRS and YFSETQ. This CDR3 is 14 amino acids long. In DNA, the CDR3 is TGCGCCAGCAGCTGGACCGGGAATGATTATGGCTACACCTTC. Its translation is CASSWTGNDYGYTF. The full variable domain, in which reference TRBV5-1 and TRBJ1-2 provide the parts outside the CDR3, is KAGVTQTPRYLIKTRGQQVTLSCSPISGHRSVSWYQQTPGQGLQFLFEYFSETQRNKGNFPGRFSGRQFSNSRSEMNVSTLELGDSALYLCASSWTGNDYGYTFGSGTRLTVV.

The genes are TRBV19 and TRBJ2-7, with D possibly TRBD1 on 6 matching bases. The CDR3 consists of 15 residues. The V end lost 4 bases, the J end lost 2 bases, and 15 bases lay between the germline ends. Germline-derived CDR1 and CDR2 are LNHDA and SQIVND (reference sequence). The CDR3 coding sequence is TGTGCCAGTAGTACCCGTGGGGGCAGAGCCTACGAGCAGTACTTC. Its translation: CASSTRGGRAYEQYF.

This clone occurred once. The chain uses TRBV4-1 and TRBJ2-7; D is possibly TRBD2 (5 bases). Trimming stripped 8 bases from V and 3 bases from J, with 20 bases between. The CDR3 is made up of 15 amino acids. Germline assignment: CDR1 MGHRA and CDR2 YSYEKL. CDR3 bases: TGCGCCAGCCGACAAGATGCCGGAGGTGTCTACGAGCAGTACTTC. This encodes CASRQDAGGVYEQYF.

The chain combines TRBV13 with TRBJ2-2, with TRBD1 identical over 7 bases. The CDR3 has 18 residues. The V gene end was trimmed by 2 bases and the J gene end by 6 bases; junction bases not matched to a gene: 15. Germline V gene sequence: CDR1 PRHDT, CDR2 FYEKMQ (reference sequence). The CDR3 coding sequence is TGTGCCAGCAGCTTAAGAGCAGTAGGGGCAGGGGGTGCCGGGGAGCTGTTTTTT. This encodes CASSLRAVGAGGAGELFF.

CDR3 in amino acids: CASSLASLAGSNEQFF. DNA of the CDR3: TGCGCCAGCAGCTTGGCCTCACTAGCGGGTAGCAATGAGCAGTTCTTC. The V call is TRBV5-1, the J call TRBJ2-1; 9 bases are a match to TRBD2. CDR1 and CDR2 (germline): SGHRS, YFSETQ. The length of the CDR3 is 16 residues. V trimming: 0 bases; J trimming: 6 bases; junction bases outside the gene matches: 7.

This chain links TRBV7-8 with TRBJ1-1, with TRBD1 as a possible D gene (5 bases). CDR1 is SGHVS, CDR2 FQNEAQ, per germline. Trimming stripped 5 bases from V and 4 bases from J, with 14 bases between. This CDR3 contains 14 residues. CDR3 nucleotides: TGTGCCAGCAGCCCGCGGGCGGGGGGCACTGAAGCTTTCTTT. This gives the protein CASSPRAGGTEAFF.

The count of this clone is one. The genes are TRBV7-2 and TRBJ2-2; D is ambiguous. Germline V gives CDR1 SGHTA, CDR2 FQGNSA. This CDR3 region has 16 residues. V gave up 5 bases and J gave up 3 bases, with 16 bases separating them. The CDR3 loop is CASSTRILLDTGELFF. The CDR3 nucleotides are TGTGCCAGCAGCACACGGATCTTGCTAGACACCGGGGAGCTGTTTTTT.

This chain joins TRBV28 and TRBJ2-7, with D maybe TRBD2 (7 bases). CDR1 and CDR2 (germline): MDHEN, SYDVKM. V dropped 5 bases and J dropped 5 bases, with 25 bases sitting between them. The CDR3 sequence is 17 residues long. CDR3 residues: CASSPRDWRGPPDEQYF. CDR3 DNA: TGTGCCAGCAGTCCCCGGGACTGGCGGGGGCCCCCCGACGAGCAGTACTTC. Filled out from reference TRBV28 and TRBJ2-7, the complete variable domain reads DVKVTQSSRYLVKRTGEKVFLECVQDMDHENMFWYRQDPGLGLRLIYFSYDVKMKEKGDIPEGYSVSREKKERFSLILESASTNQTSMYLCASSPRDWRGPPDEQYFGPGTRLTVT.

The chain recombines TRBV28 with TRBJ1-1; D ambiguous. This CDR3 has 14 amino acids. The V gene lost 3 bases and the J gene lost 1 base, with 9 bases spanning the gap. Germline-derived CDR1 and CDR2 are MDHEN and SYDVKM. DNA of the CDR3: TGTGCCAGCAGTTTTCGACTAGGGAACACTGAAGCTTTCTTT. It yields the protein CASSFRLGNTEAFF.

This chain links TRBV19 with TRBJ2-6; no clear D. The germline CDR1 and CDR2 sequences are LNHDA and SQIVND (reference sequence). The CDR3 runs to 13 residues. V lost 7 bases to trimming and J lost 0 bases, with 4 bases between them. CDR3 loop: CASTGSGANVLTF. The CDR3 region has the DNA TGTGCCAGTACGGGCTCTGGGGCCAACGTCCTGACTTTC.

The chain links TRBV27 to TRBJ2-7, with a weak D call TRBD1 (6 bases). Germline CDR1 and CDR2: MNHEY and SMNVEV (reference sequence). The germline V and J ends were trimmed by 3 bases and 2 bases, with 14 bases remaining between them. This CDR3 region has 15 residues. DNA for the CDR3: TGTGCCAGCAGTTTTTCGACAGGCCTAACCTACGAGCAGTACTTC. This encodes CASSFSTGLTYEQYF.

This rearrangement joins TRBV3-1 (or the pseudogene TRBV3-2) to TRBJ1-2; perhaps TRBD1 as D (5 bases). This CDR3 region has 15 residues. Trimming pared 1 base from V and 8 bases from J, leaving 17 bases between. Germline-derived CDR1 and CDR2 are LGHDT and YNNKEL (reference sequence). CDR3 nucleotides: TGTGCCAGCAGCCAAGTACGGACATCCCCCTGGGGCTACACCTTC. Translation gives CASSQVRTSPWGYTF.

This chain uses TRBV10-3 with TRBJ2-5; tentative D call: TRBD2 (6 bases). V was cut by 0 bases and J by 1 base, with 12 bases left in between. The length of the CDR3 is 16 residues. The germline V gene encodes CDR1 ENHRY and CDR2 SYGVKD. The CDR3 nucleotides are TGTGCCATCAGTGAGTCGACTAGTCGGAGCCAAGAGACCCAGTACTTC. Translated, it gives CAISESTSRSQETQYF.

The chain is built from TRBV5-5 and TRBJ1-1; the D is unclear. The V and J ends lost 2 bases and 4 bases respectively, with 15 bases between them. Germline CDR1 reads SGHKS; CDR2 reads YYEKEE (reference sequence). This CDR3 spans 15 amino acids. The CDR3 nucleotides read TGTGCCAGCAGCTTCGGGGAGGCAGGCTTCACTGAAGCTTTCTTT. This translates into CASSFGEAGFTEAFF. Based on the CDR3 plus reference TRBV5-5 and TRBJ1-1, the full variable domain is DAGVTQSPTHLIKTRGQQVTLRCSPISGHKSVSWYQQVLGQGPQFIFQYYEKEERGRGNFPDRFSARQFPNYSSELNVNALLLGDSALYLCASSFGEAGFTEAFFGQGTRLTVV.

The chain recombines TRBV4-3 with TRBJ1-5; D call uncertain. Deletions cut 5 bases from V and 4 bases from J, with 15 bases between. CDR3 length: 15 residues. Germline V CDR1 and CDR2: LGHNA, YSLEER. CDR3 coding DNA: TGCGCCAGCAGCACGGAGGTCGGAGGTAATCAGCCCCAGCATTTT. Its translation is CASSTEVGGNQPQHF.

J is TRBJ2-1 and V is TRBV27, with 10 nucleotides matching TRBD2. Unmatched junction bases numbered 9, after V lost 2 bases and J lost 5 bases. Germline V gene data show CDR1 as MNHEY and CDR2 as SMNVEV (reference sequence). There are 17 residues in the CDR3. CDR3 coding DNA: TGTGCCAGCAGTTTACTCTCCACTAGCGGGGAAAACAATGAGCAGTTCTTC. Encoded protein: CASSLLSTSGENNEQFF.

The chain has TRBV27 and TRBJ2-7; maybe TRBD1 (5 bases). Germline values: CDR1 MNHEY, CDR2 SMNVEV (reference sequence). With 0 bases removed from V and 0 bases from J, the gap between germline ends came to 12 bases. CDR3 length equals 16 residues. The CDR3 here is CASSLSGQQSSYEQYF. DNA for the CDR3: TGTGCCAGCAGTTTATCGGGGCAGCAGAGCTCCTACGAGCAGTACTTC.